This T cell receptor (beta chain) was retrieved from a study of immune characterization of retroperitoneal liposarcoma. The germline V gene has CDR1 MNHNS and CDR2 SASEGT. CDR3 size: 14 residues. TCRdb fed the PCR reads into MiXCR, producing one record per CDR3 protein. The sample holds roughly 9,300 distinct CDR3 sequences, 37% seen once. This clonotype was seen a handful of times. The sample was tumor tissue. This clonotype was obtained from a female donor with retroperitoneal liposarcoma. The chain carries TRBV6-1 and TRBJ2-5; D is ambiguous. The J call may be wrong; the DNA end is better matched by TRBJ2-1. The CDR3 sequence: CASSEAGSGNEQFF. Written as DNA, the CDR3 is TGTGCCAGCAGTGAAGCGGGTTCCGGCAATGAGCAGTTCTTC.